This T cell receptor beta chain was recorded in a study of tumor-infiltrating lymphocytes in oesophageal squamous cell carcinoma. TCRdb reprocessed the PCR reads via MiXCR and lists one record per CDR3 protein. The profile shows about 15,000 distinct CDR3 sequences, over 50% of them singletons. This clonotype was detected a few times. CDR1 is SGHAT, CDR2 FQDESV, per germline (reference sequence). The CDR3 spans 11 residues. The clonotype originates from a female donor with esophageal squamous cell carcinoma. The chain is built from TRBV11-1 and TRBJ2-1; D is undetermined. The end of the DNA is better explained by TRBJ2-7, so the J call may be wrong. Sequenced input: esophageal tumor tissue. The CDR3: CASSGSYEQYF. DNA for the CDR3: TGTGCCAGCAGCGGATCCTACGAGCAGTACTTC.